Listed here are 3 T cell receptor beta chains from one sample, sequenced in a study of CD8 T cells in Susac syndrome. The RNA input was about 0.5 to 1 ug, and it was reverse transcribed with random hexamers. TCRdb ran MiXCR on the immunoSEQ multiplex PCR reads and lists one entry per CDR3 protein. This table has some 150,000 distinct CDR3 sequences, over 95% appearing once. Sequenced input: CD8+ T cells from PBMCs. The receptors were sampled from a human donor with multiple sclerosis.

The chain couples TRBV12-3 or TRBV12-4 to TRBJ2-1, with D hard to call. The V end lost 6 bases, the J end lost 6 bases, and 9 bases lay between the germline ends. The CDR3 has 12 residues. The CDR3 DNA reads TGTGCCAGCAGGGAAGTCGTCAATGAGCAGTTCTTC. It yields the protein CASREVVNEQFF.

The chain has TRBV7-9 and TRBJ1-2; tentative D call: TRBD1 (6 bases). The CDR3 length is 18 residues. V lost 4 bases and J lost 3, with 24 bases in between. Germline lookup yields CDR1 SEHNR and CDR2 FQNEAQ (reference sequence). This CDR3 is CASSSSDRNGEGDYGYTF. The CDR3, as DNA: TGTGCCAGCAGCTCCTCCGACAGAAACGGCGAGGGGGACTATGGCTACACCTTC.

The chain combines TRBV29-1 with TRBJ1-2; no firm D call. The V end lost 6 bases, the J end lost 3 bases, and 5 bases lay between the germline ends. The CDR3 runs to 10 residues. Per the germline V gene, CDR1 is SQVTM and CDR2 is ANQGSEA. The CDR3 nucleotides are TGCAGCGTCCAGCACTATGGCTACACCTTC. This encodes CSVQHYGYTF.